A single sample is the source of the 20 T cell receptor beta chains below, sequenced in a study of shared clonotypes between healthy human individuals. Libraries were prepared by immunoSEQ multiplex PCR; TCRdb keeps only in-frame clonotypes and omits some of them. The table lists 980,000 or so clones, around 80% of them singletons, with roughly 1.5% in the top ten. The sequenced sample consisted of memory CD4+ T cells sorted from blood. Subset specified: CD45RA-negative fraction. The origin of the receptors is a young man in good health.

This clone was picked up a small number of times. The V call is TRBV5-5, the J call TRBJ2-1; D call uncertain. V was clipped by 7 bases and J by 10 bases, with 12 bases between them. This CDR3 contains 11 residues. Germline assignment: CDR1 SGHKS and CDR2 YYEKEE (reference sequence). The CDR3 sequence: CASSEAREQFF. CDR3 DNA sequence: TGTGCCAGCTCTGAGGCGAGAGAGCAGTTCTTC.

The DNA of the CDR3 is TGTGCCTGGAGGGGGGTGGCCTACGAGCAGTACTTC. Translation gives CAWRGVAYEQYF. The chain uses TRBV30 and TRBJ2-7, with D tentatively TRBD1 or TRBD2 (5 bases each). Germline V gene sequence: CDR1 GTSNPN, CDR2 SVGIG (reference sequence). Trimming shortened V by 3 bases and J by 2 bases, and 8 bases separated the two germline ends. CDR3 size: 12 residues.

The chain joins TRBV5-1 to TRBJ1-2; possible D gene TRBD1, 6 bases. Per the germline V gene, CDR1 is SGHRS and CDR2 is YFSETQ. This CDR3 contains 14 residues. Between the trimmed V and J ends, which lost 0 bases and 6 bases, there was a span of 12 bases. The CDR3 bases are TGCGCCAGCAGCTTGGCCGGACAGACCAATGGCTACACCTTC. Translation gives CASSLAGQTNGYTF.

Written as DNA, the CDR3 is TGTGCCAGCAGCGTAGAGCCGGTGGGGGAGACCCAGTACTTC. The encoded protein is CASSVEPVGETQYF. V gene TRBV9 combines with J gene TRBJ2-5; no firm D call. Trimming cost V 0 bases and J 5 bases, with 11 bases left between them. The CDR3 spans 14 residues. Germline V CDR1 and CDR2: SGDLS, YYNGEE.

The CDR3 region has the DNA TGTGCCAGCAGCTTAGGACAGAATACCGTCTACACCTTC. Encoded protein: CASSLGQNTVYTF. V gene TRBV11-2 combines with J gene TRBJ1-2; tentatively, D is TRBD1 (5 bases). Deletions cut 1 base from V and 10 bases from J, with 13 bases between. This CDR3 is 13 amino acids long. The germline V gene encodes CDR1 SGHAT and CDR2 FQNNGV.

This clone was seen a handful of times. The CDR3 sequence is CASRRLAGAIDTQYF. CDR3 nucleotides: TGTGCCAGCAGGAGACTAGCGGGGGCAATAGATACGCAGTATTTT. The chain is built from TRBV2 and TRBJ2-3, with TRBD2 identical over 12 bases. The CDR3 spans 15 residues. V shed 6 bases, J shed 5 bases, and the junction held 6 bases outside the gene matches. Per the germline V gene, CDR1 is SNHLY and CDR2 is FYNNEI.

V usage is TRBV5-1 and J usage is TRBJ2-5, with 9 bases lining up with TRBD2. The junction had 12 bases not matched to a gene; V was cut back by 4 bases and J by 5 bases. The germline V gene encodes CDR1 SGHRS and CDR2 YFSETQ. The CDR3 runs to 16 residues. Here the CDR3 reads CASSPLSAGGPETQYF. CDR3 DNA: TGCGCCAGCAGCCCCCTTAGTGCGGGGGGGCCCGAGACCCAGTACTTC.

This clone was seen a handful of times. This chain links TRBV18 with TRBJ2-5; 10 bases are shared with TRBD1. Germline V CDR1 and CDR2: KGHSH, LQKENI. The CDR3 runs to 17 residues. Germline trimming cut 2 bases from V and 3 bases from J; bases unmatched to any gene: 9. The CDR3 sequence is CASSPIGPGTGEETQYF. The CDR3 nucleotides are TGTGCCAGCTCACCAATCGGTCCCGGGACAGGGGAAGAGACCCAGTACTTC.

V usage is TRBV7-2 and J usage is TRBJ2-1; perhaps TRBD2 as D (6 bases). The CDR3 spans 15 residues. Trimming took 5 bases from V and 3 from J, leaving 14 bases between them. Germline V gene lookup returns CDR1 SGHTA and CDR2 FQGNSA. CDR3: CASSPLAGRYNEQFF. The CDR3 DNA reads TGTGCCAGCAGCCCATTGGCGGGACGCTACAATGAGCAGTTCTTC.

The V and J genes are TRBV2 and TRBJ1-2, with D uncertain. From germline, CDR1 is SNHLY and CDR2 FYNNEI. V lost 1 base, J lost 4 bases, and 7 bases lay in between. CDR3 length: 13 amino acids. The CDR3 coding sequence is TGTGCCAGCAGTGAAGACCGGTCCTATGGCTACACCTTC. Residues: CASSEDRSYGYTF.

The chain uses TRBV6-6 and TRBJ2-1; 13 bases line up with TRBD2. CDR1 is MNHNY, CDR2 SVGAGI, per germline (reference sequence). Unmatched junction bases numbered 5, after V lost 6 bases and J lost 3 bases. The CDR3 is 16 residues long. The CDR3 region is CASSLTSGGYYNEQFF. The CDR3 region has the DNA TGTGCCAGCAGCCTGACTAGCGGGGGGTACTACAATGAGCAGTTCTTC.

This chain links TRBV5-1 with TRBJ2-5; a possible D gene is TRBD2 (5 bases). This CDR3 region has 15 residues. The V gene lost 1 base and the J gene lost 0 bases, with 10 bases spanning the gap. Looked up from germline, CDR1 is SGHRS and CDR2 is YFSETQ. The CDR3 here is CASSLTSGNQETQYF. The DNA of the CDR3 is TGCGCCAGCAGCTTGACTTCGGGGAACCAAGAGACCCAGTACTTC.

The chain links TRBV4-2 to TRBJ2-7; tentatively, D is TRBD1 (5 bases). This CDR3 region has 15 residues. Trimming took off 0 bases at V and 0 bases at J, with 9 bases between the two ends. From germline, CDR1 is LGHNA and CDR2 YNFKEQ. The chain's CDR3 is CASSQDETVSYEQYF. As DNA, the CDR3 is TGTGCCAGCAGCCAAGATGAGACAGTCTCCTACGAGCAGTACTTC.

On this clone itself: This specimen includes other DNA sequences encoding the same CDR3. V is TRBV11-2 and J is TRBJ2-1, with D uncertain. Deletions cut 0 bases from V and 6 bases from J, with 9 bases between. From germline, CDR1 is SGHAT and CDR2 FQNNGV. The CDR3 contains 14 residues. The CDR3 here is CASSLERVGNEQFF. CDR3 nucleotide sequence: TGTGCCAGCAGCTTAGAACGAGTCGGCAATGAGCAGTTCTTC.

This clone was counted a few times. The chain joins TRBV18 to TRBJ2-1; D remains unclear. This CDR3 is 18 amino acids long. Trimming left V 3 bases short and J 0 bases short, with 18 bases between. The germline V gene has CDR1 KGHSH and CDR2 LQKENI. This CDR3 reads CASSPGLATPSSYNEQFF. DNA of the CDR3: TGTGCCAGCTCACCCGGGCTGGCCACCCCCAGCTCCTACAATGAGCAGTTCTTC. Based on the CDR3 plus reference TRBV18 and TRBJ2-1, the full variable domain is NAGVMQNPRHLVRRRGQEARLRCSPMKGHSHVYWYRQLPEEGLKFMVYLQKENIIDESGMPKERFSAEFPKEGPSILRIQQVVRGDSAAYFCASSPGLATPSSYNEQFFGPGTRLTVL.

This clone showed up just a few times. The chain employs TRBV6-6 and TRBJ2-1; D possibly corresponds to TRBD1 (6 bases). This CDR3 region has 14 residues. From germline, CDR1 is MNHNY and CDR2 SVGAGI (reference sequence). The V and J ends lost 2 bases and 6 bases respectively, with 11 bases between them. The CDR3 DNA sequence: TGTGCCAGCAGTTACGGACAGTATTCCAATGAGCAGTTCTTC. Translating gives CASSYGQYSNEQFF.

This chain connects TRBV5-4 to TRBJ2-5, with 10 bases that match TRBD1. Germline V gene lookup returns CDR1 SGHNT and CDR2 YYREEE (reference sequence). The length of the CDR3 is 15 residues. Trimming took 4 bases from V and 4 from J; bases not matched to a gene: 7. The CDR3 DNA follows: TGTGCCAGCAGCCCACGGACAGGGGGGAGAGAGACCCAGTACTTC. It translates to CASSPRTGGRETQYF.

The rearrangement joins TRBV2 to TRBJ1-1; D perhaps matches TRBD1 (5 bases). Germline CDR1 reads SNHLY; CDR2 reads FYNNEI. V was cut by 7 bases and J by 0 bases, with 12 bases left in between. The CDR3 runs 14 residues. The CDR3: CASTRLQVNTEAFF. The CDR3 coding sequence is TGTGCCAGCACCCGGCTACAGGTGAACACTGAAGCTTTCTTT.

The chain couples TRBV6-6 to TRBJ1-1, with D maybe TRBD1 (5 bases). V was shortened by 2 bases and J by 5 bases, with 12 bases between the two germline ends. The CDR3 runs to 14 residues. In germline, CDR1 is MNHNY, CDR2 SVGAGI (reference sequence). The CDR3 is CASSYGGVKTEAFF. The CDR3 coding sequence is TGTGCCAGCAGTTACGGGGGTGTCAAAACTGAAGCTTTCTTT.

This clone has just a few counts. The chain employs TRBV2 and TRBJ2-1; D is unresolved. V lost 4 bases and J lost 0, with 4 bases in between. CDR1 is SNHLY, CDR2 FYNNEI, per germline. The CDR3 has 13 residues. In nucleotides, the CDR3 is TGTGCCAGCAGTGTAGTCTCCTACAATGAGCAGTTCTTC. Translation gives CASSVVSYNEQFF.